This T cell receptor (beta chain) was sequenced for a study of neurological immune-mediated disorders. General study findings and limits: The study found the most TCR clonal expansion in HTLV-1-associated myelopathy and the least in multiple sclerosis, below healthy controls. One related-CDR3 cluster, which may be a signature, held the repertoires of 18 of 34 multiple sclerosis patients after phylogenetic grouping.

CDR1 ENHRY and CDR2 SYGVKD come from the germline V gene. This CDR3 region has 14 residues. Unmatched junction bases numbered 1, after V lost 6 bases and J lost 0 bases. Each sequencing run yielded over 160 million TCR-beta sequences from 15-18 subjects. TCRdb analysed the 5' RACE reads with MiXCR anew, one entry per CDR3 protein. The sample lists 45,000 to 50,000 distinct CDR3 sequences; approximately 2.8% were seen once. Ten or more counts support this clonotype. Its cognate antigen is unknown. The chain links TRBV10-3 to TRBJ1-1; 10 nucleotides align to TRBD1. The sequencing sample was made of PBMCs. The receptor was isolated from a woman in her 50s with multiple sclerosis. CDR3 nucleotide sequence: TGTGCCATCAGGGGGACAGGGGTGAACACTGAAGCTTTCTTT. It codes for CAIRGTGVNTEAFF.